What follows are 6 T cell receptor beta chains derived from one specimen sequenced in a study of T cells in Graves' hyperthyroidism and ophthalmopathy (dated by TCRdb to about 2019). Library preparation employed multiplex PCR. The instrument given in TCRdb is Illumina HiSeq 2000. The TCR beta CDR3 regions were amplified from RNA transcripts. The first round of RT-PCR for the TCR CDR3 was performed with the HTBI primer set and the Qiagen OneStep RT-PCR kit. Through fastp at Q25 and MiXCR, TCRdb rebuilt clones from the public reads, retaining in-frame beta chains. CDR3 protein sequences are deduplicated, and each keeps its most common genes and DNA. The sample profile shows about 380,000 distinct CDR3 sequences; around a sixth of them were found once. Jointly, the top ten make up 40% of the sample. The sequenced material came from blood. The receptors originated from a man younger than 30 with Graves' ophthalmopathy.

In its sample, this clonotype was seen a few times. The chain uses TRBV19 and TRBJ1-1; weak D call: TRBD1 (6 bases). The V gene lost 7 bases and the J gene lost 1 base, with 16 bases spanning the gap. This CDR3 is 15 amino acids long. CDR1 LNHDA and CDR2 SQIVND come from the germline V gene (reference sequence). Here the CDR3 reads CASTPGGGPNTEAFF. The CDR3 DNA reads TGTGCCAGTACCCCAGGCGGGGGGCCGAACACTGAAGCTTTCTTT.

This clonotype was seen more than once but under ten times. The chain employs TRBV7-2 and TRBJ1-6; D gene uncertain. V was pared by 8 bases and J by 14 bases, with 7 bases between. Germline V gene lookup returns CDR1 SGHTA and CDR2 FQGNSA. The CDR3 spans 9 residues. The CDR3 protein is CASPKTLHF. The CDR3 coding sequence is TGTGCCAGCCCCAAAACCCTCCACTTT.

This clonotype was recorded only once. The chain has TRBV29-1 and TRBJ2-5; a possible D gene is TRBD2 (7 bases). V was shortened by 8 bases and J by 4 bases, with 14 bases between the two germline ends. Looked up from germline, CDR1 is SQVTM and CDR2 is ANQGSEA. The CDR3 runs 12 residues. The CDR3 reads CSSGGGAETQYF. CDR3 DNA sequence: TGCAGCTCTGGGGGGGGGGCAGAGACCCAGTACTTC.

This clonotype has just one count. Sequence at one end of the junction differs from germline and may be a read error. This rearrangement joins TRBV5-1 to TRBJ2-2; 9 positions agree with TRBD2. Germline CDR1 reads SGHRS; CDR2 reads YFSETQ. This CDR3 region has 14 residues. The CDR3 protein is CASRERGVTEELFF. DNA of the CDR3: TGTGCCAGCCGAGAGCGGGGGGTCACCGAGGAGCTGTTTTTT.

In the case of this clonotype: A much larger clonotype is one base distant, so this may be a read error. This chain uses TRBV25-1 with TRBJ1-1; D is unresolved. CDR3 length: 13 residues. V was pared by 3 bases and J by 1 base, with 6 bases between. The germline CDR1 and CDR2 sequences are MGHDK and SYGVNS. DNA of the CDR3: TGTGCCAGCAGTGATCCAGCGAACACTGAAGCTTTCTTT. It translates to CASSDPANTEAFF.

Many counts were recorded for this clonotype. This chain joins TRBV9 and TRBJ2-7; 13 nucleotides match TRBD2. The CDR3 totals 15 residues. V trimming: 4 bases; J trimming: 12 bases; junction bases outside the gene matches: 13. In germline, CDR1 is SGDLS, CDR2 YYNGEE. The CDR3 DNA sequence: TGTGCCAGCAGCCCATCCGGGACTAGCGGGATGAGGCGGTACTTC. It translates to CASSPSGTSGMRRYF.